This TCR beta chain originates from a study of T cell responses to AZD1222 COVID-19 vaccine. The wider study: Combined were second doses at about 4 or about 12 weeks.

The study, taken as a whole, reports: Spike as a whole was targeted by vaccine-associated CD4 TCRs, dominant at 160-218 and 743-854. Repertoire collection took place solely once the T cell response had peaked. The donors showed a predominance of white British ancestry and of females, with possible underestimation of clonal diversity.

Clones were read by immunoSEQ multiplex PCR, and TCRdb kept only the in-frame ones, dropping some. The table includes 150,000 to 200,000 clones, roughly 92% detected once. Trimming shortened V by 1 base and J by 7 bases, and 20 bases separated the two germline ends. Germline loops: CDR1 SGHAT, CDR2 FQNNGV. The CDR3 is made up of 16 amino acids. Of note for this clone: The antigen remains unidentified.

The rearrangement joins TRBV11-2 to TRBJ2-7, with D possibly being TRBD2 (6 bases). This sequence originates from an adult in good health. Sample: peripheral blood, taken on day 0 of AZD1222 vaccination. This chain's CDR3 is CASSLGQGLTAWEQYF. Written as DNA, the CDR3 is TGTGCCAGCAGCTTAGGCCAGGGACTCACGGCCTGGGAGCAGTACTTC.